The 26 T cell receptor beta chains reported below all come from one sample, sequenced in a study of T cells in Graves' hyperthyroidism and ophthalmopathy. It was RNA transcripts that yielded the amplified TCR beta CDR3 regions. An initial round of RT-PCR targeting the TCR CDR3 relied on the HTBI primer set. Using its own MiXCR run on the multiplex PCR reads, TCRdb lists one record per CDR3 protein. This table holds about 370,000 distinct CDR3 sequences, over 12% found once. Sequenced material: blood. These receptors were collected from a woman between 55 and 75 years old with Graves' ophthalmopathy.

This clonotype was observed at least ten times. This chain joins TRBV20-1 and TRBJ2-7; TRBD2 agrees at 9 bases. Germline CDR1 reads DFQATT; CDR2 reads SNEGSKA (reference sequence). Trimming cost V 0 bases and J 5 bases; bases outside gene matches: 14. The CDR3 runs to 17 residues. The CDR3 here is CSARDLMAGGPSDEQYF. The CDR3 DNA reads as TGCAGTGCTAGAGATCTTATGGCGGGAGGGCCCTCGGACGAGCAGTACTTC.

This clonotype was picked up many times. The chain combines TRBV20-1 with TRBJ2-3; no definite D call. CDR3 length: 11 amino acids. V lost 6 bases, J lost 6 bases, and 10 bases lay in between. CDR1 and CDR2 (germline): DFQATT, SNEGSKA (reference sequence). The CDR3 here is CSARPNDTQYF. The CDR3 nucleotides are TGCAGTGCCAGGCCTAACGATACGCAGTATTTT.

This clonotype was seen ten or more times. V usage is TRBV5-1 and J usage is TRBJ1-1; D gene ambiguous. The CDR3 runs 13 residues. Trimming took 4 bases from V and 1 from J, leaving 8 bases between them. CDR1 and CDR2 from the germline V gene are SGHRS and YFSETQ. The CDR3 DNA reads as TGCGCCAGCAGCACCGGACCGAACACTGAAGCTTTCTTT. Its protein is CASSTGPNTEAFF.

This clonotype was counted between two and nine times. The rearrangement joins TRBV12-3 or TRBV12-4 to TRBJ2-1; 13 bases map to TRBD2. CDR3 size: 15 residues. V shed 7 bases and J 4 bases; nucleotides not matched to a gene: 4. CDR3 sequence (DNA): TGTGCCAGCACCAGGACTAGCGGGAGATACAATGAGCAGTTCTTC. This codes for CASTRTSGRYNEQFF.

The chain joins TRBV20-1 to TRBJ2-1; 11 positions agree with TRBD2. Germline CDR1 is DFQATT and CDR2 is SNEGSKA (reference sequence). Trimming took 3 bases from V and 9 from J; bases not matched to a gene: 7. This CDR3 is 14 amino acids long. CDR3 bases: TGCAGTGCTAGGGATAGCGGGAGGGCCGGTGAGCAGTTCTTC. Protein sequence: CSARDSGRAGEQFF.

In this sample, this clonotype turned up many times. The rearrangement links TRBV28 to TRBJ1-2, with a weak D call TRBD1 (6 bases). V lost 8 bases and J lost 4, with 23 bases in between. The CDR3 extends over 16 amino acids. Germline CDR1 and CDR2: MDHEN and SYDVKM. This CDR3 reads CASCVRLTGYSYGYTF. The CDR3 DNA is TGTGCCAGCTGTGTTCGGCTAACAGGGTACAGCTATGGCTACACCTTC.

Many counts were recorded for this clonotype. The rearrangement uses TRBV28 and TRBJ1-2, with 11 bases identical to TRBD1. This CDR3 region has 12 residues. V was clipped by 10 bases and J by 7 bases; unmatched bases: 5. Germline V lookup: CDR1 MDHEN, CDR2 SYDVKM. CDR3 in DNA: TGTGCCACCATCGGACAGGGGGCTGGCTACACCTTC. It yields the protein CATIGQGAGYTF.

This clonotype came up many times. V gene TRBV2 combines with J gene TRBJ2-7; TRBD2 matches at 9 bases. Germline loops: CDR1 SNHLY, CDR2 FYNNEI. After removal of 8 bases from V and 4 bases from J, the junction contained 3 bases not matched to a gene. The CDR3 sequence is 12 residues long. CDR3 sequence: CASGAGGYEQYF. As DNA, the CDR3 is TGTGCCAGCGGCGCGGGAGGGTACGAGCAGTACTTC. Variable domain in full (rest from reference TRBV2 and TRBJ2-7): EPEVTQTPSHQVTQMGQEVILRCVPISNHLYFYWYRQILGQKVEFLVSFYNNEISEKSEIFDDQFSVERPDGSNFTLKIRSTKLEDSAMYFCASGAGGYEQYFGPGTRLTVT.

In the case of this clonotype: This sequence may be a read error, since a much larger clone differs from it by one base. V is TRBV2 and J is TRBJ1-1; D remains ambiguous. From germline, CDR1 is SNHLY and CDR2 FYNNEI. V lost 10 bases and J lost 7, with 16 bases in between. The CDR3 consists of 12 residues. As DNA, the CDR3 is TGTGCCAACGTTATAAGTGGCATTGAAGCTTTCTTT. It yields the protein CANVISGIEAFF.

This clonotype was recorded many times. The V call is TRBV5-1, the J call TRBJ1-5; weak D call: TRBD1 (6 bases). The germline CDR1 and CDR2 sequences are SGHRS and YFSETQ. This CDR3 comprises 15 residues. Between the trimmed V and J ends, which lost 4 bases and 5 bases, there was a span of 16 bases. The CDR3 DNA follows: TGCGCCAGCAGCCCGCAAGGGGGAGTTGATCAGCCCCAGCATTTT. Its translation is CASSPQGGVDQPQHF.

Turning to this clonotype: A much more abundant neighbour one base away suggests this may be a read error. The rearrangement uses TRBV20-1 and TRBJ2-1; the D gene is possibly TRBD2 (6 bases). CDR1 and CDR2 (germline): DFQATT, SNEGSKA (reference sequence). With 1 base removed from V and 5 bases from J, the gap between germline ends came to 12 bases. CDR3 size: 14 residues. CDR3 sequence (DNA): TGCAGTGCTAGAGGGTTCCGGGAGAACAATGAGCAGTTCTTC. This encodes CSARGFRENNEQFF.

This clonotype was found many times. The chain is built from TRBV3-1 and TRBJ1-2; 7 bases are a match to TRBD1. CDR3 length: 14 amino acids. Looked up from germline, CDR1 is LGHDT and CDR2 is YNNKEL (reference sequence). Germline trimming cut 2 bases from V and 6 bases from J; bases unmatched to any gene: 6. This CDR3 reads CASSQLGGADGYTF. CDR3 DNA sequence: TGTGCCAGCAGCCAACTAGGGGGCGCGGATGGCTACACCTTC.

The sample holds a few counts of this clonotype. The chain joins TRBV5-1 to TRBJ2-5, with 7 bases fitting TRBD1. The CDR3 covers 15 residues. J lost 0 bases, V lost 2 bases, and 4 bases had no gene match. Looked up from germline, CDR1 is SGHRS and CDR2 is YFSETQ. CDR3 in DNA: TGCGCCAGCAGCTTCGGGACAGTAGACCAAGAGACCCAGTACTTC. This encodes CASSFGTVDQETQYF.

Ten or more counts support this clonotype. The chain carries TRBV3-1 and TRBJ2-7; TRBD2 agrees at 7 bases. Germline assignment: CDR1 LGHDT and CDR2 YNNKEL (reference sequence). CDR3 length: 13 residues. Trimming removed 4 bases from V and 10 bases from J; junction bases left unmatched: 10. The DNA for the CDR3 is TGTGCCAGCAGCCCCAGGACTAGTGAAGATCAGTACTTC. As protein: CASSPRTSEDQYF.

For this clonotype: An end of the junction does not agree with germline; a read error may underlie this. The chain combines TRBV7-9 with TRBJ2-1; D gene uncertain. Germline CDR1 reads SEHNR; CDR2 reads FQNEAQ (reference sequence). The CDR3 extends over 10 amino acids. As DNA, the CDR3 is TGTGCTAGTTCGGTCGATGAGCAGTCCTTC. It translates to CASSVDEQSF.

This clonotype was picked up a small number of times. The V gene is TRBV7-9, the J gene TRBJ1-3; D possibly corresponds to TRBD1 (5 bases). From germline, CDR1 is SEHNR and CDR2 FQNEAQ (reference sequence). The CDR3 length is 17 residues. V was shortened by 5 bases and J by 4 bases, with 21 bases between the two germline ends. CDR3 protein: CASSHQPQGAGGNTIYF. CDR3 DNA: TGTGCCAGCAGCCATCAGCCTCAGGGCGCAGGGGGAAACACCATATATTTT.

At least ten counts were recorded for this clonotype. DNA of the CDR3: TGTGCCAGCAGCCTTGGGACAGGGACGCAGTATTTT. Amino acid sequence: CASSLGTGTQYF. V and J are TRBV6-1 and TRBJ2-3; 9 nucleotides agree with TRBD1. CDR1 and CDR2 (germline): MNHNS, SASEGT. The CDR3 spans 12 residues. After removal of 6 bases from V and 9 bases from J, the junction contained 4 bases not matched to a gene.

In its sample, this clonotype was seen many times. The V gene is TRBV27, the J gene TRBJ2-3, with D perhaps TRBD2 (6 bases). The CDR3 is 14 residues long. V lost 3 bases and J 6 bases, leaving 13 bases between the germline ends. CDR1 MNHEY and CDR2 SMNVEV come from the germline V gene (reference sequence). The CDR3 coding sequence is TGTGCCAGCAGTTTGTCGGGAGCCGGGGATACGCAGTATTTT. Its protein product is CASSLSGAGDTQYF.

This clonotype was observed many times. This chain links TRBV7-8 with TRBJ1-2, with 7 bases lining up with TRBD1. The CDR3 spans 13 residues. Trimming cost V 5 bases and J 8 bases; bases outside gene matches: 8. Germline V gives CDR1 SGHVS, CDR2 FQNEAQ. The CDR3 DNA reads TGTGCCAGCAGCCCAAGGACAGGCCGGGGCTACACCTTC. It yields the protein CASSPRTGRGYTF. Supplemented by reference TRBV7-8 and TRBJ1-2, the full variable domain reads GAGVSQSPRYKVAKRGQDVALRCDPISGHVSLFWYQQALGQGPEFLTYFQNEAQLDKSGLPSDRFFAERPEGSVSTLKIQRTQQEDSAVYLCASSPRTGRGYTFGSGTRLTVV.

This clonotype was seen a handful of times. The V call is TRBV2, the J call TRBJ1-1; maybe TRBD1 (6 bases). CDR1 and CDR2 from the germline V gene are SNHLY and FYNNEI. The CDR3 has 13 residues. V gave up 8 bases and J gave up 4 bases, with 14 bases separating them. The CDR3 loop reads CASLKQGFTEAFF. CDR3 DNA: TGTGCCAGCCTCAAACAGGGTTTCACTGAAGCTTTCTTT.

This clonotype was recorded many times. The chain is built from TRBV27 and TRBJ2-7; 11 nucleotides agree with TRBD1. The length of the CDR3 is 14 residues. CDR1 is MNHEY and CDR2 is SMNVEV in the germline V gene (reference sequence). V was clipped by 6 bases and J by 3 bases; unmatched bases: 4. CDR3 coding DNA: TGTGCCAGCAGCGTTGGGACAGGGGGCTACGAGCAGTACTTC. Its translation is CASSVGTGGYEQYF.

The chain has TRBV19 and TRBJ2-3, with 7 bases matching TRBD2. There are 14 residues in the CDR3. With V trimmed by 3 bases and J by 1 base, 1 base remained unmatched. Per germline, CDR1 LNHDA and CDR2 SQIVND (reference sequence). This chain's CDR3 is CASSMAGGTDTQYF. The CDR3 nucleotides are TGTGCCAGTAGTATGGCGGGAGGCACAGATACGCAGTATTTT.

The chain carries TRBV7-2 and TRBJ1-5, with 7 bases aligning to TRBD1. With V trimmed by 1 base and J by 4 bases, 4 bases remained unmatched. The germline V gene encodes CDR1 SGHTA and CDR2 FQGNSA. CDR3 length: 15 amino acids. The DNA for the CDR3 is TGTGCCAGCAGCTTAGAGACAGGGTCAAATCAGCCCCAGCATTTT. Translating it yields CASSLETGSNQPQHF. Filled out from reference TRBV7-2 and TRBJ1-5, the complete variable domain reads GAGVSQSPSNKVTEKGKDVELRCDPISGHTALYWYRQSLGQGLEFLIYFQGNSAPDKSGLPSDRFSAERTGGSVSTLTIQRTQQEDSAVYLCASSLETGSNQPQHFGDGTRLSIL.

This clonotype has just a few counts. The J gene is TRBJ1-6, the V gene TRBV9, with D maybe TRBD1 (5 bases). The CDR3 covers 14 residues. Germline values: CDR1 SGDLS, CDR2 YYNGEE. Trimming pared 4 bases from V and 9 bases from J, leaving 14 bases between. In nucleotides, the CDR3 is TGTGCCAGCAGCCCCCGGGGGGGTGGTTCACCCCTCCACTTT. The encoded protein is CASSPRGGGSPLHF.

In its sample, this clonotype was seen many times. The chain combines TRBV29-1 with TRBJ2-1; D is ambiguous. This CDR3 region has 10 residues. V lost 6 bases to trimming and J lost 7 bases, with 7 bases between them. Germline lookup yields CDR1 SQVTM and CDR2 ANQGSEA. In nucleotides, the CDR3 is TGCAGCGTAGAATATAATGAGCAGTTCTTC. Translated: CSVEYNEQFF.

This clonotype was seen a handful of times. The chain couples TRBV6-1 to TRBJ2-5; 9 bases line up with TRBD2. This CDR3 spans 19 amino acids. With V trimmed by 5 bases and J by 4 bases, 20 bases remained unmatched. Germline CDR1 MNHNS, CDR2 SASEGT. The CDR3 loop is CASSPQRGSGSNVLETQYF. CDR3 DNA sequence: TGTGCCAGCAGTCCCCAGCGGGGTAGCGGGAGTAACGTTTTAGAGACCCAGTACTTC.